This T cell receptor (beta chain) was sequenced for a study of tumor-infiltrating lymphocytes in primary liver carcinoma. Study-wide results and limits: The study found tumor-adjacent and tumor-blood pairs overlapped less than tumor region pairs.

Synthesis of TCR beta cDNA was carried out from 450 to 650 ng total RNA with a constant-region primer. Three-round nested multiplex PCR performed with slightly modified ARM-PCR produced the TCR beta libraries. Researchers ran the first two PCR rounds for roughly 11 cycles each with TRBV1-TRBV30 forward primers and a C-beta reverse primer. MiXCR, applied by TCRdb to the multiplex PCR reads, yields one record per CDR3 protein. The sample includes hundreds of thousands of distinct CDR3 sequences, over 55% of them seen just once. Germline DNA was also extracted, while the blood RNA originated from unsorted whole blood. In germline, CDR1 is SGHDN, CDR2 FVKESK. The CDR3 totals 15 residues. Comment on this clonotype: Its antigen is undetermined. The germline gene is not matched at one end of the junction; a read error may be the cause.

The sample comprised peripheral blood. The receptor's source is a middle-aged man with primary liver carcinoma and hepatitis B virus infection. The chain links TRBV14 to TRBJ1-2, with D perhaps matching TRBD1 (5 bases). The CDR3 spells CASRQGKGRSHGYTF. Here the CDR3 DNA reads TGTGCCAGCCGCCAAGGGAAGGGACGGTCCCATGGCTACACCTTC.